This T cell receptor beta chain was captured by sequencing in a study of blood T cells in healthy people across ages. Germline V CDR1 and CDR2: SQVTM, ANQGSEA. The V and J ends lost 6 bases and 4 bases respectively, with 10 bases between them. The CDR3 totals 12 residues. This clonotype appeared a few times. No fewer than 6 million PBMCs went into each sample. The second PCR ran about 6 to 11 cycles with a sample-barcoded 5' primer and J-beta primers. TCRdb reprocessed the 5' RACE reads via MiXCR and lists one record per CDR3 protein. Altogether about 1.8 million distinct CDR3 sequences are present, around 48% being singletons, with the ten largest covering roughly 2.1%.

The sample comprised blood. This TCR came from a middle-aged woman in good health. V usage is TRBV29-1 and J usage is TRBJ1-5, with a weak D call TRBD1 (5 bases). DNA of the CDR3: TGCAGCGTCCGGGACGGTAATCAGCCCCAGCATTTT. Translation gives CSVRDGNQPQHF.